The clone carrying this T cell receptor (beta chain) was picked up many times. These data are taken from a study of regulatory T cells in long-lasting Graves disease. CDR3 length equals 17 residues. Germline-derived CDR1 and CDR2 are MDHEN and SYDVKM. V shed 2 bases, J shed 7 bases, and the junction held 6 bases outside the gene matches. Researchers made TCR beta libraries by using iRepertoire HTBI primers and running Arm-PCR on CDR3 regions. Per the authors' pipeline: The study identified more than 50 TRBV and about 13 TRBJ segments across samples. TCRdb used MiXCR to reprocess the multiplex PCR reads, holding one entry per CDR3 protein. TCRdb's processing, not the study's, gives the V and J calls here. The data hold 500,000 to 700,000 distinct CDR3 sequences, with 15% to 20% observed a single time. Documented time point: newly diagnosed GD, antithyroid drugs for less than 3 months. Scientists built the TCR library using RNA that was extracted from PBMCs. From an endocrinology department in Xi'an, China, came the patients.

The same sample was also used in a study of T cells in Graves' hyperthyroidism and ophthalmopathy. According to that study: If no ophthalmopathy progression occurred within 18 months, Graves' hyperthyroidism was stable. Most clonotypes that expanded in the thyroid above 0.001 also showed up in blood.

The chain couples TRBV28 to TRBJ2-2; 14 bases align to TRBD2. The material was peripheral blood mononuclear cells (PBMCs), obtained at new diagnosis, from a patient treated with antithyroid drugs. This clonotype was sampled from a woman aged 25-40 years with Graves disease. CDR3 bases: TGTGCCAGCAGTTTAGCAGGGACTAGCGGGAGAATCGGGGAGCTGTTTTTT. This translates into CASSLAGTSGRIGELFF.